Each of the 15 T cell receptor beta chains below was sequenced from the same sample in a study of sequential checkpoint blockade in melanoma. Treatment of the sample: randomized to nivolumab then ipilimumab (arm A) or the reverse (arm B). Sequenced by immunoSEQ multiplex PCR; TCRdb stores in-frame clones only, minus some. The sample includes about 21,000 clones, 70% to 90% of them seen just once. Specimen: CD8+ T cells sorted from blood (inferred from file names), collected from a patient given nivolumab and ipilimumab in sequence. The source is a human donor with melanoma.

This clone was observed a single time. The V gene is TRBV10-3, the J gene TRBJ2-7; tentatively, D is TRBD1 (5 bases). The CDR3 is 15 amino acids. Trimming removed 4 bases from V and 4 bases from J, with 17 bases in between. Germline CDR1 ENHRY, CDR2 SYGVKD. CDR3 nucleotides: TGTGCCATCAGTGCCAAGCAGGGTGTATATTACGAGCAGTACTTC. Protein: CAISAKQGVYYEQYF.

The chain links TRBV7-9 to TRBJ2-7, with 10 bases fitting TRBD1. Trimming cost V 1 base and J 2 bases; bases outside gene matches: 5. From germline, CDR1 is SEHNR and CDR2 FQNEAQ (reference sequence). The CDR3 contains 16 residues. CDR3 nucleotides: TGTGCCAGCAGCTTAGTGTCGGACAGGGGGGCCTACGAGCAGTACTTC. As protein: CASSLVSDRGAYEQYF.

The chain couples TRBV30 to TRBJ2-3; 9 bases match TRBD2. Germline assignment: CDR1 GTSNPN and CDR2 SVGIG (reference sequence). After removal of 1 base from V and 3 bases from J, the junction contained 14 bases not matched to a gene. The CDR3 has 18 amino acids. CDR3 region: CAWSEMGGGRAVTDTQYF. The CDR3 coding sequence is TGTGCCTGGAGTGAGATGGGTGGCGGGAGGGCCGTTACAGATACGCAGTATTTT.

The chain recombines TRBV6-1 with TRBJ2-3; 8 bases match TRBD2. V gave up 3 bases and J gave up 0 bases; unmatched junction bases: 11. CDR1 and CDR2 from the germline V gene are MNHNS and SASEGT. This CDR3 comprises 18 residues. The CDR3 is CASSDWREALFSTDTQYF. The CDR3 nucleotides read TGTGCCAGCAGTGATTGGCGGGAGGCCCTATTTAGCACAGATACGCAGTATTTT.

The chain links TRBV4-3 to TRBJ1-3; unclear D gene. Germline V lookup: CDR1 LGHNA, CDR2 YSLEER. The CDR3 runs to 16 residues. V dropped 0 bases and J dropped 2 bases, with 11 bases sitting between them. CDR3 coding DNA: TGCGCCAGCAGCCAAGAGACGGGGTCCCCTGGAAACACCATATATTTT. Translating it yields CASSQETGSPGNTIYF.

V gene TRBV5-1 combines with J gene TRBJ1-3; D uncertain. Trimming pared 0 bases from V and 0 bases from J, leaving 13 bases between. Germline V gene sequence: CDR1 SGHRS, CDR2 YFSETQ. The CDR3 runs to 17 residues. The CDR3: CASSLGAAGSSGNTIYF. DNA for the CDR3: TGCGCCAGCAGCTTGGGGGCAGCGGGGAGCTCTGGAAACACCATATATTTT.

The V call is TRBV7-9, the J call TRBJ1-2, with 8 bases identical to TRBD1. V lost 5 bases to trimming and J lost 4 bases; unmatched junction nucleotides: 3. The germline V gene encodes CDR1 SEHNR and CDR2 FQNEAQ (reference sequence). This CDR3 spans 13 amino acids. CDR3 region: CASSGQGPYGYTF. The CDR3 DNA reads as TGTGCCAGCAGCGGACAGGGCCCCTATGGCTACACCTTC.

The genes are TRBV4-3 and TRBJ2-7; D is perhaps TRBD2 (5 bases). CDR1 LGHNA and CDR2 YSLEER come from the germline V gene. CDR3 size: 15 residues. The ends were cut back, 1 base at V and 4 bases at J, with 14 bases in the middle. The CDR3 here is CASSQVPGGGYEQYF. The DNA for the CDR3 is TGCGCCAGCAGCCAAGTCCCCGGCGGAGGTTACGAGCAGTACTTC.

This clone has more than one count but fewer than ten. The V and J genes are TRBV28 and TRBJ2-7; 8 bases are a match to TRBD1. This CDR3 has 14 residues. V lost 5 bases to trimming and J lost 4 bases; unmatched junction nucleotides: 7. Germline V gene sequence: CDR1 MDHEN, CDR2 SYDVKM. CDR3: CASSEEGTGYEQYF. The CDR3 DNA follows: TGTGCCAGCAGTGAAGAAGGGACAGGTTACGAGCAGTACTTC.

In its sample, this clone ranks as medium-sized. This sequence joins TRBV7-9 and TRBJ1-2, with TRBD1 matching 8 bases. Germline V gives CDR1 SEHNR, CDR2 FQNEAQ (reference sequence). The junction had 3 bases not matched to a gene; V was cut back by 5 bases and J by 4 bases. CDR3 length: 13 amino acids. The CDR3 reads CASSPTGVYGYTF. The CDR3 nucleotides are TGTGCCAGCAGCCCGACAGGGGTCTATGGCTACACCTTC.

Note on this clone: Within the sample, other DNA sequences also encode this same CDR3. The genes are TRBV7-6 and TRBJ2-3; no clear D gene. V was pared by 5 bases and J by 2 bases, with 11 bases between. The CDR3 covers 14 residues. The germline gives CDR1 SGHVS, CDR2 FNYEAQ. CDR3 bases: TGTGCCAGCAGCCGATCCGGTCCCACAGATACGCAGTATTTT. Translating it yields CASSRSGPTDTQYF.

The V and J genes are TRBV19 and TRBJ2-2; 7 positions match TRBD2. Germline CDR1 is LNHDA and CDR2 is SQIVND (reference sequence). V lost 5 bases, J lost 6 bases, and 6 bases stayed unmatched. The CDR3 runs 14 residues. The CDR3: CASSVTSRPGELFF. The CDR3 DNA sequence: TGTGCCAGTAGTGTGACTAGCCGCCCCGGGGAGCTGTTTTTT.

The chain's CDR3 is CASSLQGSYEQYF. Written as DNA, the CDR3 is TGTGCCAGCAGTTTACAGGGGTCCTACGAGCAGTACTTC. The gene calls are TRBV27 and TRBJ2-7; tentatively, D is TRBD1 (6 bases). The CDR3 length is 13 residues. The germline gives CDR1 MNHEY, CDR2 SMNVEV (reference sequence). Trimming took off 2 bases at V and 1 base at J, with 6 bases between the two ends.

The rearrangement links TRBV4-3 to TRBJ2-3; possibly TRBD1 for D (5 bases). Germline V gene data show CDR1 as LGHNA and CDR2 as YSLEER. V lost 6 bases and J 0 bases, leaving 10 bases between the germline ends. The CDR3 contains 14 residues. CDR3 nucleotides: TGCGCCAGCAGTCAGGGCTGGAGCACAGATACGCAGTATTTT. Translated: CASSQGWSTDTQYF.

This sequence joins TRBV6-6 and TRBJ1-1; 7 bases line up with TRBD1. The CDR3 runs 13 residues. Trimming at V came to 7 bases and at J to 5 bases, leaving 7 bases not matched to a gene. Germline assignment: CDR1 MNHNY and CDR2 SVGAGI (reference sequence). The CDR3 spells CASTRGGWTEAFF. The CDR3 DNA is TGTGCCAGCACCCGAGGGGGCTGGACTGAAGCTTTCTTT.